The 6 T cell receptor beta chains below were found in one sample sequenced in a study of memory CD8 T cells in hepatitis C reinfection. Time point indicated: late/post reinfection, 12 to 24 weeks after detection. The sorted cells went straight to TCR sequencing with no prior in vitro expansion. Repertoires were generated with immunoSEQ multiplex PCR, while TCRdb's copy carries only in-frame clones and drops some. The sample contains just over 45,000 clones, roughly nine tenths of which appear only once. Sequencing input: naive CD8+ T cells sorted from blood. The receptors were sampled from a man younger than 35 with hepatitis C virus infection.

The chain has TRBV7-3 and TRBJ2-1, with 8 bases that match TRBD2. The J segment lost 8 bases and the V segment lost 6 bases, leaving 12 bases of the junction unmatched. The CDR3 is made up of 15 amino acids. Germline values: CDR1 SGHTA, CDR2 FQGTGA. The CDR3 DNA follows: TGTGCCAGCAGTTCCGGGACTAGTTTCGGCGATGAGCAGTTCTTC. Its protein is CASSSGTSFGDEQFF.

The chain has TRBV19 and TRBJ2-1; TRBD2 is a possible D gene (6 bases). The length of the CDR3 is 14 residues. Deletions cut 3 bases from V and 4 bases from J, with 10 bases between. The germline V gene encodes CDR1 LNHDA and CDR2 SQIVND (reference sequence). CDR3 DNA sequence: TGTGCCAGTAGTATTGCGGGATTATACAATGAGCAGTTCTTC. This translates into CASSIAGLYNEQFF.

V usage is TRBV2 and J usage is TRBJ2-2; 7 bases agree with TRBD1. Losses at the gene ends were 6 bases for V and 6 bases for J; bases not matched to a gene: 13. The CDR3 runs 16 residues. CDR1 is SNHLY and CDR2 is FYNNEI in the germline V gene. The CDR3 DNA reads as TGTGCCAGCAGGGGAGACAGGGTAGGAAGGGCCGGGGAGCTGTTTTTT. Translation gives CASRGDRVGRAGELFF.

This chain connects TRBV21-1 to TRBJ2-3; TRBD2 is taken as the D call from the table, unchecked against the DNA. TRBV21-1 is an annotated pseudogene. CDR3 length equals 16 residues. The CDR3: CASSKATPGGTDTQYF. DNA of the CDR3: TGTGCCAGCAGCAAAGCGACTCCCGGTGGCACAGATACGCAGTATTTT.

The chain uses TRBV29-1 and TRBJ2-3; a possible D gene is TRBD1 (6 bases). In germline, CDR1 is SQVTM, CDR2 ANQGSEA. This CDR3 comprises 15 residues. The germline V and J ends were trimmed by 2 bases and 0 bases, with 12 bases remaining between them. CDR3 DNA sequence: TGCAGCGTTGAATCAGGACAGACAAGCACAGATACGCAGTATTTT. It codes for CSVESGQTSTDTQYF.

This clone was seen only once. The chain employs TRBV29-1 and TRBJ2-5, with D perhaps matching TRBD1 (6 bases). The last part of the DNA fits TRBJ2-7 better; the J call may be wrong. The CDR3 extends over 13 amino acids. CDR1 and CDR2 from the germline V gene are SQVTM and ANQGSEA. The CDR3 sequence is CSVDTGSSYEQYF. CDR3 coding DNA: TGCAGCGTTGATACAGGGAGCTCCTACGAGCAGTACTTC.